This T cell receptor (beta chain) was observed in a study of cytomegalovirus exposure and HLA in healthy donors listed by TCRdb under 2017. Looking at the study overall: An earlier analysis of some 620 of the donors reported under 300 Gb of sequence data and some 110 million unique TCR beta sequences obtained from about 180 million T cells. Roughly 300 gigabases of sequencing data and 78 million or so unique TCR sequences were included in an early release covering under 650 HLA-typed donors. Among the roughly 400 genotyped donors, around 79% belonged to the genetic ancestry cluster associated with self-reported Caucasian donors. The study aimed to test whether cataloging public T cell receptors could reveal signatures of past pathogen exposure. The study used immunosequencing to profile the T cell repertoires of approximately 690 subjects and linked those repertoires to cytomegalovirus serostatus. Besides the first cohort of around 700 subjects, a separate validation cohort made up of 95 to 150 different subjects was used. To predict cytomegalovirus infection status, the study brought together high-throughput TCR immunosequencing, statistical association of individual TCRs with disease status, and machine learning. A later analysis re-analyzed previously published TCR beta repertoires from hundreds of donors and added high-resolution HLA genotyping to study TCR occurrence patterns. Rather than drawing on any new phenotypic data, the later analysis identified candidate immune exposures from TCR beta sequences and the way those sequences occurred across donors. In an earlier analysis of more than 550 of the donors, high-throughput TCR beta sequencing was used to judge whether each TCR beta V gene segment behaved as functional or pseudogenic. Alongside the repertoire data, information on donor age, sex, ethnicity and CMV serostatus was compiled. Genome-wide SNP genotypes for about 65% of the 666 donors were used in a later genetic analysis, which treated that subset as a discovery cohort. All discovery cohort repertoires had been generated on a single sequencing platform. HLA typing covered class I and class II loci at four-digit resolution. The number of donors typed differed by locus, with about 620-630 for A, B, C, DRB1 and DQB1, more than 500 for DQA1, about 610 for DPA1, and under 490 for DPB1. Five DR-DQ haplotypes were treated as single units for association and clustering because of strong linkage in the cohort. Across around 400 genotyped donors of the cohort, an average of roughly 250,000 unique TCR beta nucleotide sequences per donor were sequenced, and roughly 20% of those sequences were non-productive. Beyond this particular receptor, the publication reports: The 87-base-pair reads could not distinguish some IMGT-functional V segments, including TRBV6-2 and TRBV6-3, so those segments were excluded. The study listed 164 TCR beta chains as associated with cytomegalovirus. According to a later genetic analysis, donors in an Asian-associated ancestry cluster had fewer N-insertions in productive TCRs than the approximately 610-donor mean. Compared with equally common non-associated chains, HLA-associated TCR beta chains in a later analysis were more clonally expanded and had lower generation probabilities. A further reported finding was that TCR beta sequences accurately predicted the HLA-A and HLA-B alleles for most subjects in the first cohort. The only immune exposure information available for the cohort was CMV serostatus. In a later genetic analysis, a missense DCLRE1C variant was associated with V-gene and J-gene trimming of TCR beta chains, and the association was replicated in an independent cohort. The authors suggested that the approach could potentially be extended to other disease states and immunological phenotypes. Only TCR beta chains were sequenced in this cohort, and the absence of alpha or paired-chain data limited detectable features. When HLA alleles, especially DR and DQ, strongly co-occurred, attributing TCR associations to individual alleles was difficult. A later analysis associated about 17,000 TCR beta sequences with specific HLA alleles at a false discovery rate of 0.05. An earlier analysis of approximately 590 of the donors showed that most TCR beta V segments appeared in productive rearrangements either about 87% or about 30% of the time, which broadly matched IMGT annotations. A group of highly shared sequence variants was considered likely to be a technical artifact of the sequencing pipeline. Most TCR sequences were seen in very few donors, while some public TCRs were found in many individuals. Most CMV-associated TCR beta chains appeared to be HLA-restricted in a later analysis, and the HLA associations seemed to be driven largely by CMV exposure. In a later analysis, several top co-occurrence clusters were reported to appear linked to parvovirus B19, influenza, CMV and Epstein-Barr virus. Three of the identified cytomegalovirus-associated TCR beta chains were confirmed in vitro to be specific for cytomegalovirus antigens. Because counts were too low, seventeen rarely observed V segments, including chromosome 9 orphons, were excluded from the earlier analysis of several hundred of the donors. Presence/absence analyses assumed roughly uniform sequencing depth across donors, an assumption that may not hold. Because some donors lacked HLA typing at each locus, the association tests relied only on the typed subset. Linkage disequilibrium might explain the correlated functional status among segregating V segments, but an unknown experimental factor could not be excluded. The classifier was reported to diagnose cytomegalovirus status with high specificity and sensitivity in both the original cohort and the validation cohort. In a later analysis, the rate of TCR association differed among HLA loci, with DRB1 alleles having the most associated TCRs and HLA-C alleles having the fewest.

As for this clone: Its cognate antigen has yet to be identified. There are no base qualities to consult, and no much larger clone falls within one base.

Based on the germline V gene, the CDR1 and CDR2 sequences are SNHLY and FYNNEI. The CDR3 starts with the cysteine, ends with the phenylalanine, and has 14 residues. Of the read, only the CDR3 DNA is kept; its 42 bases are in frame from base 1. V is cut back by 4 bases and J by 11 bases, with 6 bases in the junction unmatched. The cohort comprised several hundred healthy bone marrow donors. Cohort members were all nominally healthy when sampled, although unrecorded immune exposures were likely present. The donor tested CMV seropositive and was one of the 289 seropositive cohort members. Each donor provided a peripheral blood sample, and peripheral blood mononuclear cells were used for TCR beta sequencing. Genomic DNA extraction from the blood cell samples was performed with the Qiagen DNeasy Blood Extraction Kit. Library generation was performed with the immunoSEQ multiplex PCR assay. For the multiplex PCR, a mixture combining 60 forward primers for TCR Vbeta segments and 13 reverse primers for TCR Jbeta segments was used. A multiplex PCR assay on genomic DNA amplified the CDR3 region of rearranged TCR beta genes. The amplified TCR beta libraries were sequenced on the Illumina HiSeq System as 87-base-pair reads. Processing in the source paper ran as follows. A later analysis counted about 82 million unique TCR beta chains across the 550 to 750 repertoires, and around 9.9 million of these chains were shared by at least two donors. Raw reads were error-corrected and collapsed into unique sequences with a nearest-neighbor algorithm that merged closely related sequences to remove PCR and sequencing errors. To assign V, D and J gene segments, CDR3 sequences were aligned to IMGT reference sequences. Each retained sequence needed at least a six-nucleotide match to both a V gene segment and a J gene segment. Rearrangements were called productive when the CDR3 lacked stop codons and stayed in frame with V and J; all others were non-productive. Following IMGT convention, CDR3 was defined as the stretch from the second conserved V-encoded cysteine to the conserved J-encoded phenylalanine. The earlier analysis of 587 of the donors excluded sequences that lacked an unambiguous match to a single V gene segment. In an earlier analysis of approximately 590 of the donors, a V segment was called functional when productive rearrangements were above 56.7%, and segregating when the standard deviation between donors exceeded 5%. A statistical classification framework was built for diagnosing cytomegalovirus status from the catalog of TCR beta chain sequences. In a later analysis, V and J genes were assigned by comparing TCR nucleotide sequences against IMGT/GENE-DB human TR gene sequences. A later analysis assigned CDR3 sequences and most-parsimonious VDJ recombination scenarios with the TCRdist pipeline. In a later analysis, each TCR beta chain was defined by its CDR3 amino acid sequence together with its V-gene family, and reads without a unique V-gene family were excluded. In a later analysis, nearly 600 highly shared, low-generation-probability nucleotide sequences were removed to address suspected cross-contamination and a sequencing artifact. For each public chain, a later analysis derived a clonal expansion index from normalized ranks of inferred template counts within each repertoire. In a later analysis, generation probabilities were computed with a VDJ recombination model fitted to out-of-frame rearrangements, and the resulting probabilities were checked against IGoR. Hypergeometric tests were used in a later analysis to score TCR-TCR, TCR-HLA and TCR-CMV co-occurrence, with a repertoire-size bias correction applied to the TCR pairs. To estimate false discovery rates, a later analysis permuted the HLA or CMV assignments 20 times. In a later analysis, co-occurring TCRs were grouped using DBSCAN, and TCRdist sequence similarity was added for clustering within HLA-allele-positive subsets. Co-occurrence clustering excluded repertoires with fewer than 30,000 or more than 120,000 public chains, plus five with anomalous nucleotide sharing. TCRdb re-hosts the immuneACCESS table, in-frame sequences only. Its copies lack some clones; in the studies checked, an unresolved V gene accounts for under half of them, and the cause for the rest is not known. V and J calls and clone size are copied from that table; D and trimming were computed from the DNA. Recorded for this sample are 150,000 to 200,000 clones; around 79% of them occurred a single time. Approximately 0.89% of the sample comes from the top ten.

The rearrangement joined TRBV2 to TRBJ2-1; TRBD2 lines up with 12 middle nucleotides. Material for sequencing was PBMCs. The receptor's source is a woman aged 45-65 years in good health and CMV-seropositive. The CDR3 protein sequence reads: CASSGTSGGTKQFF. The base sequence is TGTGCCAGCAGTGGCACTAGCGGGGGGACCAAGCAGTTCTTC.